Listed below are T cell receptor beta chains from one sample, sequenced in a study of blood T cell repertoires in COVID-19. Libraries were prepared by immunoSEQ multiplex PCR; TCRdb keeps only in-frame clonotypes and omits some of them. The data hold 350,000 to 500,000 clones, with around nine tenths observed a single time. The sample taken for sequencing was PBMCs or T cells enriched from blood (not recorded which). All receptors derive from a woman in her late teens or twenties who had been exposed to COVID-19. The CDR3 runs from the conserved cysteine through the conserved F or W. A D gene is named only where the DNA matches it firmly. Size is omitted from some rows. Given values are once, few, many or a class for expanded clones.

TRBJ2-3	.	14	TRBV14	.	CASSQVQGPDTQYF	TGTGCCAGCAGCCAAGTTCAGGGGCCAGATACGCAGTATTTT
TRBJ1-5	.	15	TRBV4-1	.	CASSHITGSGQPQHF	TGCGCCAGCAGCCACATAACAGGGTCGGGTCAGCCCCAGCATTTT
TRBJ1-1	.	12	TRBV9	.	CASSGPRTEAFF	TGTGCCAGCAGCGGGCCTCGCACTGAAGCTTTCTTT
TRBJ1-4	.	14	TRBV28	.	CASTALATNEKLFF	TGTGCCAGCACCGCCTTGGCCACTAATGAAAAACTGTTTTTT
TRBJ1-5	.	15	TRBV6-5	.	CASTRTRTGNQPQHF	TGTGCCAGCACTCGAACTAGGACAGGCAATCAGCCCCAGCATTTT
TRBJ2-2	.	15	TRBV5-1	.	CASSYGDTNTGELFF	TGCGCCAGCAGCTATGGGGACACGAACACCGGGGAGCTGTTTTTT
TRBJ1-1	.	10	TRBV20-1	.	CRVRGTEAFF	TGCAGGGTTCGGGGAACTGAAGCTTTCTTT
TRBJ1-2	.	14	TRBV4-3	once	CASSQESGLYGYTF	TGCGCCAGCAGCCAAGAGTCAGGACTCTATGGCTACACCTTC
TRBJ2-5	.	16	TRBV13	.	CASSRRDGKLQETQYF	TGTGCCAGCAGCCGGAGGGATGGCAAGCTCCAAGAGACCCAGTACTTC
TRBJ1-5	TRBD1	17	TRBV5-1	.	CASSSGAGQGGRQPQHF	TGCGCCAGCAGCTCAGGGGCTGGACAGGGTGGCCGACAGCCCCAGCATTTT
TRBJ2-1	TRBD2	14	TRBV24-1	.	CATSDSGSSNEQFF	TGTGCCACCAGTGATAGCGGGAGTAGCAATGAGCAGTTCTTC
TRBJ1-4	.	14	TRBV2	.	CASSGGTSGSKLFF	TGTGCCAGCAGTGGCGGGACCAGCGGATCAAAACTGTTTTTT
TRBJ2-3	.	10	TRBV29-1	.	CSVSSDTQYF	TGCAGCGTTTCCTCAGATACGCAGTATTTT
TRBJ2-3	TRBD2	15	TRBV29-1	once	CSASPGGPNTDTQYF	TGCAGCGCCTCCCCGGGGGGTCCCAACACAGATACGCAGTATTTT
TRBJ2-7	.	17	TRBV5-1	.	CASSLRAGTARDYEQYF	TGCGCCAGCAGCTTGCGGGCGGGGACCGCGAGAGACTACGAGCAGTACTTC
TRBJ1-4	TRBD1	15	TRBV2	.	CASSADRGLNEKLFF	TGTGCCAGCAGTGCAGACAGGGGACTTAATGAAAAACTGTTTTTT
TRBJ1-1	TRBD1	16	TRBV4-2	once	CASSPTATGANTEAFF	TGTGCCAGCAGCCCGACTGCGACAGGGGCCAACACTGAAGCTTTCTTT
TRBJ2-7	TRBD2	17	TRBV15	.	CATSRESSGRHSYEQYF	TGTGCCACCAGCAGAGAAAGTAGCGGGAGGCATTCCTACGAGCAGTACTTC
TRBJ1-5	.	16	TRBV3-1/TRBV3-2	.	CASSFGLSVGNQPQHF	TGTGCCAGCAGCTTTGGTCTCAGTGTGGGCAATCAGCCCCAGCATTTT
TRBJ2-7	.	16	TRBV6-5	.	CASSYSKMAGTYEQYF	TGTGCCAGCAGTTACTCGAAAATGGCGGGTACTTACGAGCAGTACTTC
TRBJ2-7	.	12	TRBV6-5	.	CASSRSPYEQYF	TGTGCCAGCAGCCGTAGCCCCTACGAGCAGTACTTC
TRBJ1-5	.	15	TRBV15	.	CATSGTHRADQPQHF	TGTGCCACCAGCGGCACTCACAGGGCGGATCAGCCCCAGCATTTT